Shown below are 18 T cell receptor beta chains from a single sample sequenced in a study of patients and donors after allogeneic stem cell transplantation. MiXCR was run by TCRdb on the RT-PCR reads, yielding one entry per CDR3 protein. The sample holds about 300 distinct CDR3 sequences, around 3% seen once. The sequencing input was blood, either unsorted or a sorted T cell fraction (not recorded which). These receptor sequences come from a human donor who was either an allogeneic HSCT recipient or a stem cell or donor lymphocyte infusion donor (not recorded which). It is not recorded whose cells these are; they may come from a transplant donor.

In its sample, this clonotype is large. J is TRBJ1-3 and V is TRBV7-2; 7 bases are shared with TRBD1. The CDR3 sequence is 15 residues long. Looked up from germline, CDR1 is SGHTA and CDR2 is FQGNSA. The J segment lost 4 bases and the V segment lost 3 bases, leaving 6 bases of the junction unmatched. The CDR3 DNA is TGTGCCAGCAGCTTGTTCGGGACAGCAGGAAACACCATATATTTT. Translating gives CASSLFGTAGNTIYF.

This clonotype is hyperexpanded by share. The chain joins TRBV11-1 to TRBJ1-1, with a possible D match to TRBD1 (5 bases). The CDR3 covers 15 residues. Germline V CDR1 and CDR2: SGHAT, FQDESV (reference sequence). Trimming cost V 3 bases and J 5 bases, with 16 bases left between them. This CDR3 reads CASSFMDNLATEAFF. In nucleotides, the CDR3 is TGTGCCAGCAGCTTCATGGACAACTTGGCGACTGAAGCTTTCTTT. The full variable domain, in which reference TRBV11-1 and TRBJ1-1 provide the parts outside the CDR3, is EAEVAQSPRYKITEKSQAVAFWCDPISGHATLYWYRQILGQGPELLVQFQDESVVDDSQLPKDRFSAERLKGVDSTLKIQPAELGDSAMYLCASSFMDNLATEAFFGQGTRLTVV.

By share, this clonotype counts as medium-sized (0.01 to 0.1%). The chain uses TRBV7-9 and TRBJ2-1, with D hard to call. Germline V gives CDR1 SEHNR, CDR2 FQNEAQ (reference sequence). The CDR3 is 13 amino acids. V dropped 5 bases and J dropped 6 bases, with 11 bases sitting between them. This chain's CDR3 is CASSPLDGNEQFF. CDR3 DNA sequence: TGTGCCAGCAGCCCACTGGACGGCAATGAGCAGTTCTTC.

Sample share makes this clonotype large (0.1 to 1%). The chain has TRBV29-1 and TRBJ2-1; TRBD1 is a possible D gene (5 bases). This CDR3 has 14 amino acids. Trimming took off 7 bases at V and 0 bases at J, with 13 bases between the two ends. Germline CDR1 and CDR2: SQVTM and ANQGSEA. The CDR3 nucleotides are TGCAGCGGAGAAAGAGACAGCTCCTACAATGAGCAGTTCTTC. Translating gives CSGERDSSYNEQFF.

By proportion, this clonotype is medium-sized. This rearrangement joins TRBV5-1 to TRBJ2-3; the D is unclear. The V gene lost 0 bases and the J gene lost 9 bases, with 11 bases spanning the gap. The CDR3 has 13 residues. In germline, CDR1 is SGHRS, CDR2 YFSETQ. The CDR3 sequence is CASSLGTSDTQYF. The DNA for the CDR3 is TGCGCCAGCAGCTTGGGCACCTCGGACACGCAGTATTTT.

By share, this clonotype counts as large (0.1 to 1%). CDR3 in amino acids: CATSDPLTASYEQYF. The CDR3 nucleotides are TGTGCCACCAGTGATCCCTTGACGGCCTCCTACGAGCAGTACTTC. V is TRBV24-1 and J is TRBJ2-7; D remains ambiguous. The V end was cut by 3 bases, the J end by 0 bases, with 11 bases between. CDR1 and CDR2 (germline): KGHDR, SFDVKD. CDR3 length: 15 amino acids.

By frequency in the sample, this clonotype is medium-sized. The CDR3 spells CASSHSPTDGYTF. CDR3 DNA sequence: TGTGCCAGCAGCCACTCCCCAACGGATGGCTACACCTTC. V and J are TRBV7-3 and TRBJ1-2; D is unclear. Germline lookup yields CDR1 SGHTA and CDR2 FQGTGA. The CDR3 extends over 13 amino acids. V gave up 5 bases and J gave up 6 bases, with 13 bases separating them.

This clonotype is labeled as medium-sized (0.01 to 0.1%). The CDR3 loop is CASSETDTQYF. The DNA for the CDR3 is TGTGCCAGCAGTGAAACAGATACGCAGTATTTT. The chain is built from TRBV2 and TRBJ2-3; D gene uncertain. Germline CDR1 and CDR2: SNHLY and FYNNEI. Trimming removed 2 bases from V and 3 bases from J, with 0 bases in between. The CDR3 spans 11 residues. Together with reference TRBV2 and TRBJ2-3, the CDR3 gives the full variable domain: EPEVTQTPSHQVTQMGQEVILRCVPISNHLYFYWYRQILGQKVEFLVSFYNNEISEKSEIFDDQFSVERPDGSNFTLKIRSTKLEDSAMYFCASSETDTQYFGPGTRLTVL.

This clonotype was recorded a few times. The chain has TRBV9 and TRBJ1-2; maybe TRBD1 (5 bases). V lost 4 bases to trimming and J lost 6 bases, with 19 bases between them. Germline V gene lookup returns CDR1 SGDLS and CDR2 YYNGEE. This CDR3 spans 15 amino acids. The CDR3 reads CASSRGNPGSDGYTF. Written as DNA, the CDR3 is TGTGCCAGCAGCCGAGGCAATCCAGGGAGTGATGGCTACACCTTC. The whole variable domain, filled in from reference TRBV9 and TRBJ1-2, reads DSGVTQTPKHLITATGQRVTLRCSPRSGDLSVYWYQQSLDQGLQFLIQYYNGEERAKGNILERFSAQQFPDLHSELNLSSLELGDSALYFCASSRGNPGSDGYTFGSGTRLTVV.

In its sample, this clonotype is medium-sized. V and J are TRBV29-1 and TRBJ1-1; perhaps TRBD1 as D (5 bases). Germline V gene sequence: CDR1 SQVTM, CDR2 ANQGSEA. CDR3 length: 13 amino acids. The V and J ends lost 7 bases and 0 bases respectively, with 12 bases between them. The CDR3 here is CSGRQLMNTEAFF. The CDR3 DNA reads TGCAGCGGTCGACAGCTCATGAACACTGAAGCTTTCTTT.

The chain has TRBV27 and TRBJ2-1, with TRBD2 identical over 7 bases. The CDR3 totals 15 residues. V was pared by 3 bases and J by 14 bases, with 16 bases of the junction left unmatched. CDR1 is MNHEY and CDR2 is SMNVEV in the germline V gene (reference sequence). CDR3 loop: CASSLAQSGRGSEFF. CDR3 bases: TGTGCCAGCAGTTTGGCCCAAAGTGGGCGGGGGAGTGAGTTCTTC.

In its sample, this clonotype is large. This sequence joins TRBV10-3 and TRBJ2-5, with D possibly called TRBD1 or TRBD2 (6 bases each). The germline CDR1 and CDR2 sequences are ENHRY and SYGVKD. The CDR3 loop spans 15 amino acids. Between the trimmed V and J ends, which lost 3 bases and 3 bases, there was a span of 14 bases. The CDR3 loop reads CAISDIWGAEETQYF. The CDR3 DNA sequence: TGTGCCATCAGTGATATCTGGGGGGCGGAAGAGACCCAGTACTTC.

By sample fraction, this clonotype is medium-sized (0.01 to 0.1%). The chain is built from TRBV2 and TRBJ1-2, with D hard to call. Germline CDR1 is SNHLY and CDR2 is FYNNEI. The CDR3 spans 12 residues. With 3 bases removed from V and 7 bases from J, the gap between germline ends came to 9 bases. CDR3 nucleotides: TGTGCCAGCAGTGACTCCCTGCCTGGCTACACCTTC. Translating it yields CASSDSLPGYTF.

By share of the sample, this clonotype is large (0.1 to 1%). The chain joins TRBV7-2 to TRBJ1-1; D might be TRBD1 (5 bases). In germline, CDR1 is SGHTA, CDR2 FQGNSA. The CDR3 sequence is 13 residues long. The V end lost 5 bases, the J end lost 7 bases, and 14 bases lay between the germline ends. CDR3 in amino acids: CASSQRGLGEAFF. The DNA of the CDR3 is TGTGCCAGCAGCCAAAGGGGCTTGGGTGAAGCTTTCTTT.

This clonotype is labeled large. The genes are TRBV29-1 and TRBJ2-1, with D perhaps TRBD1 (6 bases). The CDR3 length is 14 residues. Germline V lookup: CDR1 SQVTM, CDR2 ANQGSEA. V was shortened by 2 bases and J by 3 bases, with 11 bases between the two germline ends. The CDR3 bases are TGCAGCGTTGAATCGACAGGTTTCTACAATGAGCAGTTCTTC. It codes for CSVESTGFYNEQFF.

The chain links TRBV27 to TRBJ2-5; the match to TRBD2 covers 13 bases. This CDR3 is built from 14 residues. V dropped 4 bases and J dropped 4; count of bases not matched to a gene: 0. The germline gives CDR1 MNHEY, CDR2 SMNVEV (reference sequence). The CDR3 sequence: CASSWTSGGETQYF. The CDR3 region has the DNA TGTGCCAGCAGTTGGACTAGCGGGGGAGAGACCCAGTACTTC.

In this sample, this clonotype is medium-sized. This rearrangement joins TRBV11-2 to TRBJ2-3, with 10 bases fitting TRBD2. Per the germline V gene, CDR1 is SGHAT and CDR2 is FQNNGV. Germline trimming cut 11 bases from V and 7 bases from J; bases unmatched to any gene: 6. CDR3 size: 12 residues. The CDR3, as DNA: TGTGCCTCATATAGCGGGGGGAATACGCAGTATTTT. This codes for CASYSGGNTQYF. Supplemented by reference TRBV11-2 and TRBJ2-3, the full variable domain reads EAGVAQSPRYKIIEKRQSVAFWCNPISGHATLYWYQQILGQGPKLLIQFQNNGVVDDSQLPKDRFSAERLKGVDSTLKIQPAKLEDSAVYLCASYSGGNTQYFGPGTRLTVL.

This clonotype is medium-sized within its sample. V is TRBV6-6 and J is TRBJ2-3, with 7 nucleotides matching TRBD2. Germline CDR1 and CDR2: MNHNY and SVGAGI (reference sequence). This CDR3 has 13 residues. V shed 6 bases and J 6 bases; nucleotides not matched to a gene: 6. The CDR3, as DNA: TGTGCCAGCAGGTCGATCGGGGGGGATACGCAGTATTTT. Its translation is CASRSIGGDTQYF.